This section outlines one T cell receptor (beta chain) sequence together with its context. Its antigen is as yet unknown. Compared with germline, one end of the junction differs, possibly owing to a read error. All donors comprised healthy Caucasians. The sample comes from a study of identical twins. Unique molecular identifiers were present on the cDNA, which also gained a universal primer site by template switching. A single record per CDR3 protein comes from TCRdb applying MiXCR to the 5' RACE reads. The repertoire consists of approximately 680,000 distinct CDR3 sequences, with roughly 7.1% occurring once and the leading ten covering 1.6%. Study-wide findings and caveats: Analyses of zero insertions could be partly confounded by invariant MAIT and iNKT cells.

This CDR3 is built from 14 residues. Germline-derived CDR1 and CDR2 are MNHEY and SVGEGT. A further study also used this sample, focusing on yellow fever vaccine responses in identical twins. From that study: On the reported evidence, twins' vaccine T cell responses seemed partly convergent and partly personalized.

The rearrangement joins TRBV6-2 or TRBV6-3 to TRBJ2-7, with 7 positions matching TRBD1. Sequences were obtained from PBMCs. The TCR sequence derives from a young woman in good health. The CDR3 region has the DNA TGTGCCTGCAGGGAACAGGGGCCAACCTACGAGCAGTACTTC. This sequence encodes CACREQGPTYEQYF.